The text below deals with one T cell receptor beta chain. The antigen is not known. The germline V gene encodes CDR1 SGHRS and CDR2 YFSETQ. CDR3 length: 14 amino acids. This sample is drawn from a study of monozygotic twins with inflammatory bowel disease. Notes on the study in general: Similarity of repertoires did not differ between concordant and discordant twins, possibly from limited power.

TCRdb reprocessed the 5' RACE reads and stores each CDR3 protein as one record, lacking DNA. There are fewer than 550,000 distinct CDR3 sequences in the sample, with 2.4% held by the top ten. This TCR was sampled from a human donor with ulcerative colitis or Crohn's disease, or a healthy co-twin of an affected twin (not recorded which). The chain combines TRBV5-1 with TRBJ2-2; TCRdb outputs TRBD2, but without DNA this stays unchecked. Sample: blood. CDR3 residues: CASSSWEGTGELFF.